Listed below are T cell receptor beta chains from one sample, sequenced in a study of PD-L1 blockade in urothelial cancer. This table comes from immunoSEQ multiplex PCR, and its TCRdb copy is limited to in-frame clones, with some not included. The sample contains 48,000 or so clones, roughly 87% of which appear only once. Here the sequenced sample was PBMCs, taken around atezolizumab (anti-PD-L1) treatment. Every receptor here comes from a woman in her fifties or sixties with urothelial cancer. CDR3s include the opening cysteine and the closing phenylalanine or tryptophan. The D gene is left open where the match is weak. The size field is filled for only some rows; it gives once, few, many or a size class.

>.|TRBD2|TRBJ2-3|TRBV4-2
CASSQRELRGLAGGTDTQYF
TGTGCCAGCAGCCAAAGGGAGCTTAGGGGACTAGCGGGAGGTACAGATACGCAGTATTTT
>.|.|TRBJ2-7|TRBV11-2
CASSRRDTSYEQYF
TGTGCCAGCAGCAGAAGGGACACATCCTACGAGCAGTACTTC
>.|TRBD1|TRBJ2-1|TRBV16
CASSHTGQGSSYNEQFF
TGTGCCAGCAGCCACACGGGACAGGGGAGCTCCTACAATGAGCAGTTCTTC
>.|.|TRBJ2-7|TRBV6-5
CASSLSGSTHYEQYF
TGTGCCAGCAGTTTGTCCGGTAGCACTCACTACGAGCAGTACTTC
>.|.|TRBJ2-5|TRBV9
CASSVDPGAEETQYF
TGTGCCAGCAGCGTAGACCCAGGGGCTGAGGAGACCCAGTACTTC
>.|TRBD2|TRBJ2-1|TRBV7-6
CASSLTIAGAAHNEQFF
TGTGCCAGCAGCTTAACCATAGCGGGGGCGGCTCACAATGAGCAGTTCTTC
>.|.|TRBJ2-7|TRBV7-8
CASSSLGASASSYEQYF
TGTGCCAGCAGCTCCTTGGGAGCGAGCGCCAGCTCCTACGAGCAGTACTTC
>.|.|TRBJ2-1|TRBV11-2
CASRPTWYNEQFF
TGTGCCAGCAGACCAACTTGGTACAATGAGCAGTTCTTC
>.|.|TRBJ2-5|TRBV5-6
CASSENQETQYF
TGTGCCAGCAGCGAGAACCAAGAGACCCAGTACTTC
>.|.|TRBJ2-7|TRBV29-1
CSVVRRGGYEQYF
TGCAGCGTTGTCCGGAGAGGGGGCTACGAGCAGTACTTC
>.|.|TRBJ2-3|TRBV7-2
CASRPSPDTQYF
TGTGCCAGCAGGCCTAGCCCAGATACGCAGTATTTT
>.|.|TRBJ2-1|TRBV25-1
CASSDYSSYNEQFF
TGTGCCAGCAGTGATTATAGCTCCTACAATGAGCAGTTCTTC
>.|TRBD2|TRBJ2-3|TRBV5-1
CASSLASSGPTDTQYF
TGCGCCAGCAGCTTGGCTTCTAGCGGGCCCACAGATACGCAGTATTTT
>.|TRBD2|TRBJ2-3|TRBV14
CASSPRGVDTQYF
TGTGCCAGCAGCCCGCGGGGGGTAGATACGCAGTATTTT
>few|.|TRBJ2-5|TRBV10-3
CAARPSGQETQYF
TGTGCCGCGCGTCCGTCAGGGCAAGAGACCCAGTACTTC
>.|.|TRBJ1-1|TRBV6-6
CASSFGLSNTEAFF
TGTGCCAGCAGTTTCGGACTGTCGAACACTGAAGCTTTCTTT
>.|.|TRBJ1-1|TRBV4-1
CASSQVRGTEAFF
TGCGCCAGCAGCCAAGTCAGGGGAACTGAAGCTTTCTTT
>.|.|TRBJ2-4|TRBV28
CASSRAPGLILF
TGTGCCAGCAGCCGCGCCCCGGGACTTATACTCTTC
>.|.|TRBJ1-6|TRBV9
CASSVAAAGVWGSPLHF
TGTGCCAGCAGCGTAGCCGCCGCAGGGGTATGGGGTTCACCCCTCCACTTT
>.|TRBD2|TRBJ2-7|TRBV15
CATSRGGVYEQYF
TGTGCCACCAGCAGGGGGGGGGTCTACGAGCAGTACTTC
>.|TRBD1|TRBJ2-6|TRBV10-3
CAIGQGVSGANVLTF
TGTGCCATCGGACAGGGGGTCTCGGGGGCCAACGTCCTGACTTTC
>.|TRBD1|TRBJ2-2|TRBV27
CASSRSDRAGTGELFF
TGTGCCAGCAGCCGTTCGGACAGGGCGGGCACCGGGGAGCTGTTTTTT
>medium-sized|.|TRBJ1-4|TRBV7-2
CASSLGDWKLFF
TGTGCCAGCAGCCTCGGGGACTGGAAACTGTTTTTT
>.|TRBD1|TRBJ2-7|TRBV27
CASFRDRAYEQYF
TGTGCCAGCTTCCGGGACAGAGCATACGAGCAGTACTTC
>.|TRBD1|TRBJ2-7|TRBV28
CASSTKDRGKYF
TGTGCCAGCAGTACGAAGGACAGGGGCAAGTACTTC
>.|.|TRBJ2-7|TRBV5-1
CASSLAPSGYEQYF
TGCGCCAGCAGCTTGGCCCCTAGTGGGTACGAGCAGTACTTC
>.|.|TRBJ2-1|TRBV7-9
CASSLEGGRGNEQFF
TGTGCCAGCAGCTTAGAAGGGGGAAGGGGGAATGAGCAGTTCTTC
>.|.|TRBJ2-2|TRBV11-3
CASSYKTRGTGELFF
TGTGCCAGCAGCTACAAAACCAGGGGTACCGGGGAGCTGTTTTTT
>.|.|TRBJ1-1|TRBV5-5
CASSLFARQKNTEAFF
TGTGCCAGCAGCTTGTTTGCTCGACAGAAGAACACTGAAGCTTTCTTT
>.|TRBD1|TRBJ1-1|TRBV19
CASRSRPTGGMNTEAFF
TGTGCCAGTAGGTCAAGGCCGACAGGGGGAATGAACACTGAAGCTTTCTTT
>.|TRBD1|TRBJ1-5|TRBV25-1
CASRDRGRVLEDQPQHF
TGTGCCAGCAGGGACAGGGGGCGCGTTCTTGAGGATCAGCCCCAGCATTTT
>.|.|TRBJ2-5|TRBV5-6
CASSPEGGVQETQYF
TGTGCCAGCAGCCCGGAGGGGGGGGTCCAAGAGACCCAGTACTTC
>once|TRBD2|TRBJ2-5|TRBV15
CATSRAGRERETQYF
TGTGCCACCAGCAGAGCAGGGCGGGAGAGGGAGACCCAGTACTTC
>.|.|TRBJ2-7|TRBV6-5
CASSPLGQARDEQYF
TGTGCCAGCAGTCCGTTGGGGCAGGCAAGAGACGAGCAGTACTTC
>.|.|TRBJ2-3|TRBV28
CASSLGPGQSSTDTQYF
TGTGCCAGCAGTTTAGGCCCCGGACAGAGCAGCACAGATACGCAGTATTTT
>once|.|TRBJ2-2|TRBV2
CASSEIRVRTGELFF
TGTGCCAGCAGTGAAATACGAGTTCGTACCGGGGAGCTGTTTTTT
>.|TRBD1|TRBJ1-4|TRBV9
CASSEWTGPNEKLFF
TGTGCCAGCAGCGAGTGGACAGGGCCAAATGAAAAACTGTTTTTT
>.|.|TRBJ1-5|TRBV7-2
CASSSDRSNQPQHF
TGTGCCAGCAGCTCGGACAGAAGCAATCAGCCCCAGCATTTT
>.|TRBD1|TRBJ2-2|TRBV5-1
CASSLGQGSTGELFF
TGCGCCAGCAGCTTGGGACAGGGGTCTACCGGGGAGCTGTTTTTT
>.|TRBD2|TRBJ2-3|TRBV5-4
CASSWGASGGVDTQYF
TGTGCCAGCAGCTGGGGGGCTAGCGGGGGAGTAGATACGCAGTATTTT
>.|TRBD2|TRBJ2-7|TRBV5-1
CASSLGLAGAEQYF
TGCGCCAGCAGCTTGGGGCTAGCGGGAGCCGAGCAGTACTTC
>.|TRBD2|TRBJ2-5|TRBV6-1
CASTLLAGGEETQYF
TGTGCCAGCACCCTACTAGCGGGAGGGGAAGAGACCCAGTACTTC
>.|.|TRBJ2-1|TRBV5-1
CASKQDSSYNEQFF
TGCGCCAGCAAGCAGGACTCCTCCTACAATGAGCAGTTCTTC
>.|.|TRBJ1-1|TRBV20-1
CSAPPDSGPFF
TGCAGTGCTCCCCCGGACAGTGGACCTTTCTTT
>.|.|TRBJ2-7|TRBV5-8
CASSLAQVTYEQYF
TGTGCCAGCAGCTTGGCACAGGTAACCTACGAGCAGTACTTC
>.|TRBD2|TRBJ2-2|TRBV5-4
CASSGGGRTGELFF
TGTGCCAGCAGCGGGGGGGGAAGGACCGGGGAGCTGTTTTTT
>.|TRBD1|TRBJ1-5|TRBV18
CASSPSDRGGNQPQHF
TGTGCCAGCTCACCATCCGACAGGGGTGGCAATCAGCCCCAGCATTTT
>.|TRBD2|TRBJ2-3|TRBV5-1
CASSLDLTSGTLGTQYF
TGCGCCAGCAGCTTGGATCTTACTAGCGGGACCCTAGGTACGCAGTATTTT
>.|TRBD2|TRBJ2-2|TRBV7-8
CASSMGLAGANGELFF
TGTGCCAGCAGTATGGGACTAGCGGGAGCTAACGGGGAGCTGTTTTTT
>.|.|TRBJ1-1|TRBV14
CASSLYAGISNTEAFF
TGTGCCAGCAGCCTATATGCAGGGATATCGAACACTGAAGCTTTCTTT
>.|.|TRBJ2-3|TRBV6-1
CASSEIAGKDTQYF
TGTGCCAGCAGTGAAATTGCAGGGAAAGATACGCAGTATTTT
>.|.|TRBJ1-1|TRBV4-3
CASSRALGGGPITEAFF
TGCGCCAGCAGCCGAGCGCTCGGGGGAGGGCCGATCACTGAAGCTTTCTTT
>.|.|TRBJ2-2|TRBV7-2
CASSLANVAGELFF
TGTGCCAGCAGCTTAGCGAACGTAGCCGGGGAGCTGTTTTTT
>.|TRBD2|TRBJ2-2|TRBV9
CASSGASGENTGELFF
TGTGCCAGCAGCGGGGCTAGCGGGGAGAACACCGGGGAGCTGTTTTTT